This is a list of T cell receptor beta chains from one sample in a study of blood T cells in healthy people across ages. TCRdb reprocessed the 5' RACE reads via MiXCR and lists one record per CDR3 protein. The sample lists some 1.5 million distinct CDR3 sequences; under 30% were seen once. The sequencing sample was made of blood. All receptors come from a woman in her thirties in good health. CDR3s include the opening cysteine and the closing phenylalanine or tryptophan. A D gene is named only where the DNA matches it firmly. Size is omitted from some rows. Given values are once, few, many or a class for expanded clones.

size,J,V,D,CDR3,DNA
many,TRBJ2-7,TRBV7-9,TRBD2,CASSPSSGGRFSYEQYF,TGTGCCAGCAGCCCCTCCTCGGGGGGACGCTTCTCCTACGAGCAGTACTTC
few,TRBJ1-2,TRBV6-6,TRBD1,CASSYSAGGVFDGYTF,TGTGCCAGCAGTTATTCGGCAGGGGGTGTGTTTGATGGCTACACCTTC
many,TRBJ2-7,TRBV29-1,NA,CSVEGTALYEQYF,TGCAGCGTTGAAGGGACAGCCCTATACGAGCAGTACTTC
NA,TRBJ2-3,TRBV7-2,NA,CASSLVAPYTDTQYF,TGTGCCAGCAGCTTGGTTGCTCCTTACACAGATACGCAGTATTTT
NA,TRBJ2-3,TRBV18,NA,CASLALRGADTQYF,TGTGCCAGCTTGGCATTGCGGGGCGCAGATACGCAGTATTTT
many,TRBJ2-7,TRBV9,TRBD2,CASSVASGEQYF,TGTGCCAGCAGCGTGGCTAGCGGCGAGCAGTACTTC
NA,TRBJ2-3,TRBV7-2,TRBD1,CASSSVGTGGVNTQYF,TGTGCCAGCAGCTCCGTTGGTACAGGGGGCGTTAATACGCAGTATTTT
few,TRBJ1-6,TRBV5-5,NA,CASSLASGFPGYYLHF,TGTGCCAGCAGCTTGGCCTCGGGGTTCCCCGGTTATTACCTCCACTTT
NA,TRBJ1-5,TRBV6-6,NA,CASSYSAGDQPQHF,TGTGCCAGCAGTTACTCGGCCGGGGATCAGCCCCAGCATTTT
few,TRBJ1-1,TRBV4-3,NA,CASSQEGFSDTEAFF,TGCGCCAGCAGCCAAGAGGGGTTCTCGGACACTGAAGCTTTCTTT
NA,TRBJ1-1,TRBV29-1,NA,CSVDEDGMNTEAFF,TGCAGCGTAGATGAGGACGGAATGAACACTGAAGCTTTCTTT
many,TRBJ1-2,TRBV18,NA,CASSPSGENYGYTF,TGTGCCAGCTCCCCCTCCGGGGAGAACTATGGCTACACCTTC
NA,TRBJ1-2,TRBV6-6,NA,CASSYKSGDGYTF,TGTGCCAGCAGTTACAAATCAGGGGACGGCTACACCTTC
few,TRBJ2-3,TRBV12-3/TRBV12-4,TRBD2,CASSLFGLAGVRTDTQYF,TGTGCCAGCAGTTTATTTGGACTAGCGGGGGTTCGCACAGATACGCAGTATTTT
few,TRBJ2-3,TRBV12-5,TRBD2,CASKDGRTSTDTQYF,TGTGCTAGTAAAGACGGGAGGACCAGCACAGATACGCAGTATTTT
few,TRBJ2-2,TRBV6-6,NA,CASSLRPPGENTGELFF,TGTGCCAGCAGCCTCAGACCCCCCGGGGAGAACACCGGGGAGCTGTTTTTT
NA,TRBJ2-5,TRBV6-5,TRBD1,CASSLDRGNKVRYF,TGTGCCAGCAGTCTGGACAGGGGAAATAAGGTTCGGTACTTC
few,TRBJ2-2,TRBV20-1,NA,CSARPRTPVGGELFF,TGCAGTGCTAGACCACGGACCCCGGTGGGCGGGGAGCTGTTTTTT
many,TRBJ1-2,TRBV29-1,TRBD1,CSVVFPDREDGYTF,TGCAGCGTTGTCTTTCCGGACAGGGAGGATGGCTACACCTTC
many,TRBJ2-1,TRBV7-9,TRBD2,CASSPTIGGSSYNEQFF,TGTGCCAGCAGCCCAACGATCGGGGGGAGCTCCTACAATGAGCAGTTCTTC
NA,TRBJ2-3,TRBV5-1,NA,CASSFGRGDPSTDTQYF,TGCGCCAGCAGCTTCGGCAGGGGAGACCCTAGCACAGATACGCAGTATTTT
NA,TRBJ1-2,TRBV9,TRBD1,CASSGAAAGGRYGYTF,TGTGCCAGCAGCGGAGCCGCGGCAGGGGGCAGGTATGGCTACACCTTC
once,TRBJ2-5,TRBV12-5,TRBD1,CASRGQSGETQYF,TGTGCTAGTAGGGGACAGTCTGGGGAGACCCAGTACTTC
many,TRBJ2-1,TRBV29-1,TRBD2,CSVDSSGGAGEQFF,TGCAGCGTTGATTCTAGCGGGGGGGCAGGAGAGCAGTTCTTC
few,TRBJ2-7,TRBV12-3/TRBV12-4,TRBD2,CAYRAAGGTYEQYF,TGTGCCTACAGGGCAGCGGGGGGGACTTACGAGCAGTACTTC
once,TRBJ1-5,TRBV5-5,NA,CASSEGRAIQPQHF,TGTGCCAGCAGCGAAGGCCGGGCCATTCAGCCCCAGCATTTT
NA,TRBJ1-1,TRBV7-9,NA,CVSILGAEKPTEAFF,TGTGTCAGCATCTTAGGGGCCGAGAAGCCGACTGAAGCTTTCTTT
NA,TRBJ2-7,TRBV6-5,TRBD1,CASSYARGPYEQYF,TGTGCCAGCAGTTACGCCAGGGGGCCATACGAGCAGTACTTC
few,TRBJ2-7,TRBV7-9,TRBD1,CASSSTGKLYEQYF,TGTGCCAGCAGCTCGACAGGGAAACTCTACGAGCAGTACTTC
NA,TRBJ2-2,TRBV7-2,NA,CASSRNPGLDTGELFF,TGTGCCAGCAGCCGGAACCCCGGGCTGGACACCGGGGAGCTGTTTTTT
few,TRBJ2-7,TRBV20-1,TRBD1,CSARDSGTTGGFYEQYF,TGCAGTGCTAGAGATTCGGGGACGACAGGGGGCTTTTACGAGCAGTACTTC
NA,TRBJ1-2,TRBV10-2,NA,CASRIKQSTNYGYTF,TGCGCCAGCAGAATTAAACAGAGCACTAACTATGGCTACACCTTC
NA,TRBJ1-4,TRBV12-3/TRBV12-4,NA,CASSKGENEKLFF,TGTGCCAGCAGTAAGGGGGAGAATGAAAAACTGTTTTTT